This record looks at one T cell receptor (beta chain) sequence and its context. Per germline, CDR1 SGHTA and CDR2 FQGNSA. CDR3 size: 17 residues. Trimming removed 6 bases from V and 5 bases from J; junction bases left unmatched: 13. The data stem from a study of control samples from healthy donors and cancer patients. Produced via immunoSEQ multiplex PCR; TCRdb's table is partial and in-frame only. The sample holds tens of thousands of clones, around 81% seen once. The chain recombines TRBV7-2 with TRBJ2-5; TRBD2 agrees at 12 bases. Material for sequencing was blood. The clonotype was recovered from a man aged 25-45 years in good health. CDR3 coding DNA: TGTGCCAGCAGGCCAGCGGCTAGCGGGGGGGCTTGGGAGACCCAGTACTTC. Translating it yields CASRPAASGGAWETQYF.